A selection of T cell receptor beta chains follows, all from one sample in a study of cytomegalovirus exposure and HLA in healthy donors. The protocol was immunoSEQ multiplex PCR, while the TCRdb copy is restricted to in-frame clones and leaves out a portion. The sample shows 180,000 or so clones, around 79% of them seen only once. Sequencing was performed on PBMCs. The receptors were sampled from a man aged 50 to 60 in good health and CMV-seropositive. CDR3s leave out the opening cysteine and the closing phenylalanine or tryptophan.

v_call	j_call	cdr3_aa
TRBV7-2	TRBJ2-7	ASSLAGTGYEQY
TRBV14	TRBJ2-7	ASSQGLIEY
TRBV7-2	TRBJ2-5	ASSLDPPLAGGLKTQY
TRBV13	TRBJ2-6	ASSRGTGANVLT
TRBV7-9	TRBJ1-2	SSSLEPGGYT
TRBV7-6	TRBJ1-1	ASSRGSGGANTEAF
TRBV19	TRBJ1-2	ASMTGNYGYT
TRBV7-9	TRBJ2-1	ASSLDRGAIGQF
TRBV7-2	TRBJ1-4	ASSPQPGAREKLF
TRBV13	TRBJ2-7	ASSLGRGSYEQY
TRBV5-1	TRBJ1-6	ASSLGQGNSPLH
TRBV9	TRBJ1-3	ASSPQTGAGNTIY
TRBV7-9	TRBJ1-1	ASRTGGTEAF
TRBV7-2	TRBJ2-7	ASSPTPGQTYEQY
TRBV28	TRBJ1-1	ASSPLRGMNTEAF
TRBV29-1	TRBJ2-4	SVEVPRGAKNIQY
TRBV6-1	TRBJ1-5	ASSETGGRKPQH
TRBV21-1	TRBJ1-1	ASVDRPTEAF
TRBV5-5	TRBJ2-1	ASSLYLSGTGRGNEQF
TRBV5-4	TRBJ2-3	ASSLRDGGEETQY
TRBV7-3	TRBJ2-2	ASSKDSLNTGELF
TRBV5-6	TRBJ1-6	ASSRDKGSYNSPLH
TRBV4-2	TRBJ2-1	ASSQDLNEQF
TRBV2	TRBJ2-1	ASSQTSGGANEQF
TRBV30	TRBJ1-1	AWNRRQTLNTEAF
TRBV27	-	ASSLSTGDEQY
TRBV28	TRBJ1-1	ASSLPPQMNTEAF
TRBV7-9	TRBJ2-2	ASSSPRREHTGELF
TRBV5-1	TRBJ2-3	ASSLALQDTDTQY
TRBV4-3	TRBJ1-1	ASSLGQAANTEAF
TRBV2	TRBJ1-6	ASLSPGGTSPLH
TRBV28	TRBJ2-5	ASNRPDKETQY
TRBV2	TRBJ2-5	ASSDPRATQETQY
TRBV4-1	TRBJ1-2	ASSQLGQGANYGYT
TRBV7-8	TRBJ2-7	ASSFRGSYEQY
TRBV9	TRBJ1-4	ASSVGTGNEKLF
TRBV28	TRBJ1-4	ASSDRGGNEKLF
TRBV15	TRBJ2-1	ATSRPRVEQF
TRBV6-5	TRBJ2-3	ASSRQGPDTDTQY
TRBV5-1	TRBJ1-2	ASSLKQGGGYT
TRBV18	TRBJ1-4	ASSASGGDVNEKLF
TRBV4-1	TRBJ2-7	ASSQDFTGPTYEQY
TRBV7-2	TRBJ2-2	ASSTDKNTGELF
TRBV5-5	TRBJ1-5	ASSLGPQDNQPQH
TRBV2	TRBJ1-3	ASSAQGAAGNTIY
TRBV4-1	TRBJ1-3	ASSQDGGGTIY
TRBV5-5	TRBJ1-1	ASSLGAGSTEAF
TRBV5-1	TRBJ1-1	ASRPGTENTEAF
TRBV4-1	TRBJ1-6	ASSQYLPEGSHSPLH
TRBV12-2	TRBJ2-3	ASRNSGDLSTDTQY
TRBV27	TRBJ1-5	ASSLYGQVNQPQH
TRBV27	TRBJ1-1	ASSRERPGQGPVTEAF
TRBV6-6	TRBJ1-6	ASSHRENSPLH
TRBV7-2	TRBJ2-2	ASSLGRVTGELF